The clone carrying this T cell receptor (beta chain) was seen many times. Its antigen is unknown. Isolated per sample were at least 6.5 million PBMCs. The data were obtained in a study of blood T cells in healthy people across ages. A second about 7 to 12 cycle PCR used barcoded and J-beta primers. CDR3-containing paired-end reads numbered at least 2.5 million in each sample. Each CDR3 protein is one row after TCRdb ran MiXCR on the 5' RACE reads. The table records about 640,000 distinct CDR3 sequences, about 28% of them present only once. This CDR3 spans 12 amino acids. With 6 bases clipped from V and 6 bases from J, the junction kept 2 bases outside the gene matches. Broader study findings: The study lacked donor CMV status, which possibly confounded expanded clonotype changes.

The sequence was collected from a woman of 80 years or more in good health. The rearrangement links TRBV12-3 or TRBV12-4 to TRBJ2-5; 9 bases are shared with TRBD1. Sequencing input: blood. The CDR3 DNA reads TGTGCCAGCAGGGACAGGGGAAAGACCCAGTACTTC. Its translation is CASRDRGKTQYF.